This T cell receptor (beta chain) came from a study of T cells in women clearing cervical HPV infection (dated by TCRdb to the late 2010s). The study in broad terms: Cases were some 24 women with histologically confirmed HPV16-related CIN3 or worse, including 2 invasive cancers. Cases and controls were matched on year of sample collection and on age within five years. Since HLA typing was available for only a few women, HLA type could not be ruled out as a confounder. Blood from cases was drawn at the visit where the lesion was first identified, while blood from controls was drawn once the infection was no longer detected. In the parent cohort, approximately 9,900 women aged 18 or older were enrolled in Guanacaste, Costa Rica, during about 1992 to 1994 and then followed for approximately 7 years. For cases, the median interval between lesion detection and blood sampling was roughly 150 days, with an interquartile range of roughly 80 to 230 days. This exploratory proof-of-principle case-control study, nested within the Guanacaste HPV Natural History Study in Costa Rica, compared TCR repertoires among women with different cervical HPV16 outcomes. Cases had a median age of about 35 years and controls had a median age of about 37, with no significant differences in baseline characteristics. Quality controls consisted of five blinded duplicates per group, for a total of some 60 samples made up of roughly 50 participants and around ten replicates. Controls were 25 women whose single incident HPV16 infection cleared within 12 months without precancer or cancer developing. Points the paper makes about the study in general: Because the number of T cells per sample was unknown, the richness differences could reflect varying T-cell content rather than repertoire biology. TCR repertoire richness was significantly higher in CIN3+ cases than in controls across sequencing depths, while evenness did not differ. Random forest classifiers combining richness and V gene abundances distinguished cases from controls with an estimated AUC of approximately 0.83. The cross-sectional design could not show whether the associations came before the infection or were a result of it, and neither effector/memory subsets nor HPV-specific T cells were isolated. TRBV6-7 relative abundance was lower in cases than in controls (around 0.11% versus 0.16%; Bonferroni P = 0.0008).

TCR beta CDR3 regions were amplified by multiplex PCR using the immunoSEQ assay from an average of approximately 1,200 ng genomic DNA per sample. To correct primer bias, the assay used a complete synthetic TCR repertoire to set an amplification baseline. The amplicons were sequenced using the Illumina platform. From the authors' description of their analysis: Sequences were error-corrected by clustering with frequency ratios and a modified nearest-neighbor algorithm and were then analyzed in the immunoSEQ Analyzer with IMGT gene definitions. At each rarefaction depth, TCR richness and evenness were averaged over 20 rarefaction repeats, and samples with fewer sequences than the depth were excluded. Wilcoxon rank sum tests with FDR correction were used to compare relative abundances of V, D and J genes between the groups. In the blinded duplicates, the intraclass correlation was just under 97% for TCR richness and averaged about 80% across 60 to 70 gene segments. Drawn from immuneACCESS, this table holds only the in-frame rearrangements with V and J called that TCRdb kept. Clones are partly lost; checked studies trace under half to an unresolved V gene and leave the rest unexplained. The D gene and trimming were derived from the DNA, and the V and J assignments and clone size from that table. The sample table gives 25,000 to 40,000 clones. Together, the top ten hold 4.3% of the sample.

The junction shows trimming of 6 bases on V and 7 bases on J, and the gene matches do not reach 4 bases of it. CDR1 LGHNT and CDR2 FRNRAP were looked up in the germline V gene. The CDR3 covers 14 residues, taking in both the cysteine and the phenylalanine. Shown are 33 bases from within the CDR3, in frame from base 1. Every participant had a single incident cervical HPV16 infection, and women with prevalent HPV16 infections were excluded. Cervical HPV DNA was detected by MY09/MY11 PCR, and genotyping was performed by dot-blot hybridization. Roughly 15 mL of heparinized blood were centrifuged, and the buffy coat was split into aliquots, frozen at -30 degrees C, and then kept at -80 degrees C. QIAGEN kits were used to extract genomic DNA from buffy coat specimens. Comment on this clone: Its cognate antigen has yet to be identified. Coverage ceases 3 residues before the CDR3 finishes, and the germline J gene fills in the end.

The sequence is built from TRBV12-5 and TRBJ1-6, with 9 bases in between that match TRBD1. This sequence was found in a woman between 18 and 70 years old with a cervical HPV16 infection that either progressed to CIN3+ or cleared (not recorded which). Sequencing was carried out using blood buffy coat. Partial CDR3 DNA: TGTGCTAGTGGACCGGGACAGGGAAATTCACCC. It codes for CASGPGQGNSP. The full CDR3 protein reads CASGPGQGNSPLHF.